This entry concerns a single TCR beta chain. Its antigen is undetermined. This record belongs to a study of CXCR3-negative and CXCR3-positive naive CD8 T cells. The study, taken as a whole, reports: Hydrophobicity was higher for TRB CDR3s found in CXCR3-positive naive cells than in CXCR3-negative naive cells.

The authors made the TRB cDNA libraries by 5' RACE using UMI labels. Each CDR3 protein gets one entry in TCRdb, which reprocessed the 5' RACE reads and gives no DNA. The sample has more than 80,000 distinct CDR3 sequences; the top ten hold more than 0.3%. Sample: naive CXCR3+ CD8+ T cells from blood. Subset reported: CD45RO-CCR7+CD27+CD95- naive CD8+ T cells expressing CXCR3 (TNR3+). This receptor was obtained from a human donor in good health. Some clones in this sample may be carry-over from other donors' samples.

CDR3 residues: CASSYSADEAGNTIYF. The chain carries TRBV6-5 and TRBJ1-3. The V gene's germline CDR1 is MNHEY and CDR2 SVGAGI. The CDR3 is 16 amino acids.